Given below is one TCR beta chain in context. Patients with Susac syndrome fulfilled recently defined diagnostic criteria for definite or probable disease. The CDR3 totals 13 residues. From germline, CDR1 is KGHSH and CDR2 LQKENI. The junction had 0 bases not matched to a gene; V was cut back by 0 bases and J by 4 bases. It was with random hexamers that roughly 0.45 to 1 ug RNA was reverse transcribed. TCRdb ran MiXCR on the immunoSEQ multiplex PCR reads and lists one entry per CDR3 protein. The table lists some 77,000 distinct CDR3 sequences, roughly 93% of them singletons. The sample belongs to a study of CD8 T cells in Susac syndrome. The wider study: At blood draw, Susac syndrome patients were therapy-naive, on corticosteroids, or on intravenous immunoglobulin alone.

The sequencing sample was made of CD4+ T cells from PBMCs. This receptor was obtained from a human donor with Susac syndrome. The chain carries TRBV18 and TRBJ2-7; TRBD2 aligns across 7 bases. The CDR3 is CASSPPGGYEQYF. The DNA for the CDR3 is TGTGCCAGCTCACCACCGGGAGGGTACGAGCAGTACTTC. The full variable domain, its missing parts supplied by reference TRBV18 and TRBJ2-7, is NAGVMQNPRHLVRRRGQEARLRCSPMKGHSHVYWYRQLPEEGLKFMVYLQKENIIDESGMPKERFSAEFPKEGPSILRIQQVVRGDSAAYFCASSPPGGYEQYFGPGTRLTVT.